The 27 T cell receptor beta chains below were found in one sample sequenced in a study of blood T cell repertoires in COVID-19. Assay: immunoSEQ multiplex PCR; the TCRdb copy retains only in-frame clones and omits some. The sample holds 210,000 or so clones; approximately 80% are singletons and the top ten take 3.5% to 5.5%. The sample was PBMCs or T cells enriched from blood (not recorded which). These receptors came from a man younger than 40 with acute COVID-19.

This clone was counted a single time. The V and J genes are TRBV27 and TRBJ1-2; tentatively, D is TRBD1 (6 bases). The V end lost 5 bases, the J end lost 2 bases, and 12 bases lay between the germline ends. Germline V gene lookup returns CDR1 MNHEY and CDR2 SMNVEV (reference sequence). There are 14 residues in the CDR3. CDR3 in amino acids: CASSGRRGNYGYTF. Here the CDR3 DNA reads TGTGCCAGCAGTGGGCGCAGGGGCAACTATGGCTACACCTTC.

The rearrangement uses TRBV5-5 and TRBJ2-7, with D uncertain. The germline gives CDR1 SGHKS, CDR2 YYEKEE (reference sequence). The germline V and J ends were trimmed by 1 base and 5 bases, with 10 bases remaining between them. This CDR3 has 13 residues. CDR3 sequence (DNA): TGTGCCAGCAGCTTGATAGTCCGGGACGAGCAGTACTTC. Protein product: CASSLIVRDEQYF.

The chain employs TRBV6-1 and TRBJ1-5, with no clear D. The germline gives CDR1 MNHNS, CDR2 SASEGT. Trimming took off 3 bases at V and 1 base at J, with 4 bases between the two ends. The CDR3 has 13 amino acids. CDR3 DNA: TGTGCCAGCAGTGACGTAAGCAATCAGCCCCAGCATTTT. Protein sequence: CASSDVSNQPQHF.

The chain uses TRBV18 and TRBJ2-3; TRBD1 aligns across 9 bases. Germline trimming cut 3 bases from V and 6 bases from J; bases unmatched to any gene: 4. Germline CDR1 is KGHSH and CDR2 is LQKENI. The CDR3 has 14 residues. DNA of the CDR3: TGTGCCAGCTCACCTGGACAGGGGAAGGATACGCAGTATTTT. Amino acids: CASSPGQGKDTQYF.

V gene TRBV27 combines with J gene TRBJ2-3, with 7 bases fitting TRBD2. The CDR3 has 15 amino acids. Germline trimming cut 3 bases from V and 0 bases from J; bases unmatched to any gene: 3. Germline values: CDR1 MNHEY, CDR2 SMNVEV (reference sequence). The CDR3 DNA follows: TGTGCCAGCAGTTTCAACGGGGGGAGCACAGATACGCAGTATTTT. Residues: CASSFNGGSTDTQYF.

The chain couples TRBV25-1 to TRBJ1-2; 12 bases fit TRBD1. Germline trimming cut 4 bases from V and 6 bases from J; bases unmatched to any gene: 9. The CDR3 contains 16 residues. Germline CDR1 reads MGHDK; CDR2 reads SYGVNS. CDR3 nucleotides: TGTGCCAGCAGTGGAATGTGGGGACAGGGGGCGAATGGCTACACCTTC. Its translation: CASSGMWGQGANGYTF.

This clone occurred once. V is TRBV11-2 and J is TRBJ1-6; D unclear. The CDR3 extends over 15 amino acids. Germline CDR1 reads SGHAT; CDR2 reads FQNNGV. V gave up 0 bases and J gave up 9 bases, with 12 bases separating them. The CDR3 reads CASSLDPGTSSPLHF. CDR3 sequence (DNA): TGTGCCAGCAGCTTAGACCCGGGTACTAGTTCACCCCTCCACTTT. The full variable domain, completed using reference TRBV11-2 and TRBJ1-6, is EAGVAQSPRYKIIEKRQSVAFWCNPISGHATLYWYQQILGQGPKLLIQFQNNGVVDDSQLPKDRFSAERLKGVDSTLKIQPAKLEDSAVYLCASSLDPGTSSPLHFGNGTRLTVT.

CDR3 sequence reads: CAARPGQGTNSPLHF. CDR3 coding DNA: TGTGCCGCACGACCAGGACAGGGGACGAATTCACCCCTCCACTTT. V and J are TRBV30 and TRBJ1-6; 9 positions match TRBD1. The CDR3 contains 15 residues. The V gene end was trimmed by 8 bases and the J gene end by 7 bases; junction bases not matched to a gene: 12. Per germline, CDR1 GTSNPN and CDR2 SVGIG (reference sequence).

Here the CDR3 reads CASSLRALPGETQYF. The DNA of the CDR3 is TGTGCCAGCAGCCTCCGGGCGCTCCCGGGGGAGACCCAGTACTTC. V is TRBV3-1 (or the pseudogene TRBV3-2) and J is TRBJ2-5; D might be TRBD2 (5 bases). This CDR3 comprises 15 residues. Between the trimmed V and J ends, which lost 4 bases and 5 bases, there was a span of 17 bases. Germline-derived CDR1 and CDR2 are LGHDT and YNNKEL (reference sequence).

This clone has just a few counts. The rearrangement links TRBV3-1 (or the pseudogene TRBV3-2) to TRBJ1-1, with no clear D. Trimming pared 4 bases from V and 5 bases from J, leaving 11 bases between. The germline V gene has CDR1 LGHDT and CDR2 YNNKEL (reference sequence). The CDR3 sequence is 13 residues long. The CDR3 DNA is TGTGCCAGCAGCCCCCGGGTAAAGACTGAAGCTTTCTTT. This translates into CASSPRVKTEAFF.

The V and J genes are TRBV3-1 (or the pseudogene TRBV3-2) and TRBJ1-2, with 9 bases fitting TRBD1. The CDR3 runs to 14 residues. The germline V gene has CDR1 LGHDT and CDR2 YNNKEL (reference sequence). V lost 5 bases to trimming and J lost 2 bases; unmatched junction nucleotides: 3. Written as DNA, the CDR3 is TGTGCCAGCAGCTCGACAGGGGGAAACTATGGCTACACCTTC. As protein: CASSSTGGNYGYTF.

The J gene is TRBJ1-1, the V gene TRBV6-5; D is unresolved. The CDR3 spans 13 residues. CDR1 and CDR2 from the germline V gene are MNHEY and SVGAGI. V lost 5 bases, J lost 2 bases, and 9 bases lay in between. CDR3 protein: CASSPTVNTEAFF. The CDR3 DNA reads as TGTGCCAGCAGTCCAACAGTTAACACTGAAGCTTTCTTT.

The chain recombines TRBV4-2 with TRBJ2-5; 9 nucleotides match TRBD2. Trimming cost V 0 bases and J 1 base; bases outside gene matches: 6. CDR3 length: 17 residues. Germline V CDR1 and CDR2: LGHNA, YNFKEQ. The CDR3 loop reads CASSQDSSGGFQETQYF. The CDR3 DNA follows: TGTGCCAGCAGCCAAGATTCCAGCGGGGGGTTCCAAGAGACCCAGTACTTC.

This chain uses TRBV5-5 with TRBJ1-4, with TRBD1 as a possible D gene (6 bases). Germline V gene lookup returns CDR1 SGHKS and CDR2 YYEKEE (reference sequence). V was cut by 0 bases and J by 7 bases, with 13 bases left in between. CDR3 length: 15 amino acids. CDR3 in DNA: TGTGCCAGCAGCTTGGGGACCTCCAGGGGTGAAAAACTGTTTTTT. Its protein is CASSLGTSRGEKLFF.

The V call is TRBV9, the J call TRBJ2-7; perhaps TRBD2 as D (5 bases). The CDR3 sequence is 14 residues long. Trimming shortened V by 3 bases and J by 2 bases, and 12 bases separated the two germline ends. Germline V lookup: CDR1 SGDLS, CDR2 YYNGEE. The CDR3 spells CASSAGDQPYEQYF. In DNA form, the CDR3 reads TGTGCCAGCAGCGCCGGGGATCAGCCCTACGAGCAGTACTTC.

The count of this clone is one. The chain combines TRBV6-5 with TRBJ1-2; 7 nucleotides align to TRBD1. V gave up 6 bases and J gave up 2 bases; unmatched junction bases: 9. The CDR3 has 15 residues. Per germline, CDR1 MNHEY and CDR2 SVGAGI. CDR3 region: CASRQNRDSNYGYTF. CDR3 bases: TGTGCCAGCAGGCAAAACCGGGACAGCAACTATGGCTACACCTTC.

The CDR3 sequence: CASSPRSGTIGDSNQPQHF. CDR3 in DNA: TGTGCCAGCAGCCCTAGGTCGGGGACTATAGGGGATAGCAATCAGCCCCAGCATTTT. V gene TRBV16 combines with J gene TRBJ1-5, with D possibly matching TRBD1 (5 bases). This CDR3 has 19 residues. In germline, CDR1 is KGHSY, CDR2 FQNENV. The ends were cut back, 4 bases at V and 0 bases at J, with 22 bases in the middle.

J is TRBJ1-2 and V is TRBV9; TRBD1 aligns across 8 bases. The germline gives CDR1 SGDLS, CDR2 YYNGEE. The CDR3 spans 15 residues. Trimming removed 4 bases from V and 1 base from J; junction bases left unmatched: 6. The CDR3 sequence: CASSHGQGVNYGYTF. CDR3 DNA sequence: TGTGCCAGCAGCCACGGACAGGGAGTTAACTATGGCTACACCTTC.

The rearrangement links TRBV11-1 to TRBJ2-5; D is perhaps TRBD2 (7 bases). Germline values: CDR1 SGHAT, CDR2 FQDESV (reference sequence). The V end was cut by 7 bases, the J end by 5 bases, with 20 bases between. The CDR3 runs 15 residues. The DNA for the CDR3 is TGTGCCAGCACCCCCCGCGGGGGCCCGGGGGAGACCCAGTACTTC. It translates to CASTPRGGPGETQYF.

This chain connects TRBV6-1 to TRBJ2-3, with 14 bases aligning to TRBD2. V was pared by 4 bases and J by 0 bases, with 0 bases of the junction left unmatched. The CDR3 is made up of 16 amino acids. The germline CDR1 and CDR2 sequences are MNHNS and SASEGT. CDR3 coding DNA: TGTGCCAGCAGTGGACTAGCGGGGGGGAGCACAGATACGCAGTATTTT. Protein sequence: CASSGLAGGSTDTQYF.

The chain combines TRBV19 with TRBJ1-2; D ambiguous. Trimming left V 5 bases short and J 6 bases short, with 19 bases between. CDR3 size: 15 residues. Germline loops: CDR1 LNHDA, CDR2 SQIVND (reference sequence). The CDR3 DNA is TGTGCCAGTAGTTTAGTCGGCCAGGTCGGCCATGGCTACACCTTC. Translation: CASSLVGQVGHGYTF.

This clone appeared a single time. The rearrangement links TRBV24-1 to TRBJ2-1; 10 positions agree with TRBD1. The CDR3 is 16 amino acids. CDR1 is KGHDR and CDR2 is SFDVKD in the germline V gene. J gave up 8 bases and V 0 bases, and 6 bases lay outside the gene matches. The CDR3 is CATSDLPGQGIHEQFF. The CDR3 DNA follows: TGTGCCACCAGTGATTTGCCGGGACAGGGGATCCATGAGCAGTTCTTC.

This sequence joins TRBV5-6 and TRBJ1-2; 8 bases are a match to TRBD1. The CDR3 totals 15 residues. The V gene end was trimmed by 3 bases and the J gene end by 8 bases; junction bases not matched to a gene: 12. Germline V gene lookup returns CDR1 SGHDT and CDR2 YYEEEE. CDR3 amino acids: CASSYYGQGSGGYTF. DNA for the CDR3: TGTGCCAGCAGCTACTACGGACAGGGCTCCGGGGGCTACACCTTC.

This chain links TRBV19 with TRBJ1-5, with D possibly TRBD1 on 6 matching bases. The V gene lost 2 bases and the J gene lost 0 bases, with 14 bases spanning the gap. The CDR3 spans 17 residues. The germline V gene has CDR1 LNHDA and CDR2 SQIVND (reference sequence). This CDR3 is CASSIRYDRISNQPQHF. CDR3 bases: TGTGCCAGTAGTATAAGGTACGACAGGATTAGCAATCAGCCCCAGCATTTT. The entire variable domain, with the rest obtained from reference TRBV19 and TRBJ1-5, is as follows: DGGITQSPKYLFRKEGQNVTLSCEQNLNHDAMYWYRQDPGQGLRLIYYSQIVNDFQKGDIAEGYSVSREKKESFPLTVTSAQKNPTAFYLCASSIRYDRISNQPQHFGDGTRLSIL.

The rearrangement links TRBV4-1 to TRBJ1-5; D is unresolved. The ends were cut back, 1 base at V and 4 bases at J, with 11 bases in the middle. CDR1 and CDR2 from the germline V gene are MGHRA and YSYEKL. This CDR3 has 15 residues. As DNA, the CDR3 is TGCGCCAGCAGCCAAGCGAACCGGGAAAATCAGCCCCAGCATTTT. Protein: CASSQANRENQPQHF.

The chain is built from TRBV5-1 and TRBJ2-2; D is unresolved. Germline CDR1 and CDR2: SGHRS and YFSETQ. The CDR3 extends over 14 amino acids. Trimming pared 0 bases from V and 2 bases from J, leaving 5 bases between. For the CDR3, the DNA is TGCGCCAGCAGCTTGGACATAAACACCGGGGAGCTGTTTTTT. Translated: CASSLDINTGELFF.

DNA of the CDR3: TGTGCCAGCAGTTTCCGGGGCACTGAAGCTTTCTTT. It yields the protein CASSFRGTEAFF. The chain recombines TRBV6-5 with TRBJ1-1; no clear D gene. The CDR3 extends over 12 amino acids. Germline CDR1 MNHEY, CDR2 SVGAGI. The V end was cut by 4 bases, the J end by 4 bases, with 7 bases between.